The 23 T cell receptor beta chains below were found in one sample sequenced in a study of T cell changes during pregnancy in multiple sclerosis (dated by TCRdb to between 2018 and 2021). The protocol used for the library was the immunoSEQ multiplex PCR assay. TCRdb's version of the immuneACCESS table is confined to in-frame rearrangements and falls short of the full clone set. An unresolved V gene accounts for under half of the shortfall where checked; the remainder is of unknown origin. For this sample there are 60,000 to 70,000 clones; about 90% appear just once. The top ten clones comprise less than 1.5% of the sample. The sample in question was peripheral blood, obtained in the third trimester of pregnancy. All receptors come from a female donor in good health, enrolled as a control in a pregnancy study.

The rearrangement uses TRBV12-5 and TRBJ2-7; a weak D match, TRBD1 (6 bases). Trimming took off 5 bases at V and 3 bases at J, with 11 bases between the two ends. This CDR3 has 13 residues. In germline, CDR1 is LGHNT, CDR2 FRNRAP. This chain's CDR3 is CASGRGQNYEQYF. Written as DNA, the CDR3 is TGTGCTAGTGGTCGAGGACAGAACTACGAGCAGTACTTC.

The gene calls are TRBV9 and TRBJ2-2, with 7 bases that match TRBD1. Germline V lookup: CDR1 SGDLS, CDR2 YYNGEE. V gave up 2 bases and J gave up 6 bases; unmatched junction bases: 7. The CDR3 sequence is 15 residues long. The CDR3 is CASSVFDRAAGELFF. CDR3 DNA: TGTGCCAGCAGCGTCTTCGACAGGGCAGCCGGGGAGCTGTTTTTT. The full variable domain, its missing parts supplied by reference TRBV9 and TRBJ2-2, is DSGVTQTPKHLITATGQRVTLRCSPRSGDLSVYWYQQSLDQGLQFLIQYYNGEERAKGNILERFSAQQFPDLHSELNLSSLELGDSALYFCASSVFDRAAGELFFGEGSRLTVL.

V usage is TRBV2 and J usage is TRBJ2-2, with TRBD2 matching over 9 bases. The J segment lost 0 bases and the V segment lost 6 bases, leaving 5 bases of the junction unmatched. The germline V gene encodes CDR1 SNHLY and CDR2 FYNNEI. The CDR3 consists of 16 residues. CDR3 nucleotides: TGTGCCAGCAGGGGCGGCGGGGGGGCGAACACCGGGGAGCTGTTTTTT. Residues: CASRGGGGANTGELFF.

This chain's CDR3 is CASSLARPGGEQYF. CDR3 DNA sequence: TGTGCCAGCAGCTTAGCGCGACCGGGGGGAGAGCAGTACTTC. The chain couples TRBV7-2 to TRBJ2-7; TRBD2 matches 7 bases. The CDR3 spans 14 residues. CDR1 and CDR2 from the germline V gene are SGHTA and FQGNSA. The V segment lost 0 bases and the J segment 7 bases; nucleotides outside the gene matches: 6.

V and J are TRBV5-5 and TRBJ2-7; maybe TRBD2 (6 bases). The length of the CDR3 is 15 residues. The germline V gene encodes CDR1 SGHKS and CDR2 YYEKEE (reference sequence). Trimming took 0 bases from V and 2 from J, leaving 12 bases between them. CDR3 loop: CASSLGGVGAYEQYF. In nucleotides, the CDR3 is TGTGCCAGCAGCTTGGGCGGGGTCGGCGCCTACGAGCAGTACTTC.

The chain uses TRBV19 and TRBJ1-5; the D gene is possibly TRBD1 (6 bases). CDR3 length: 12 amino acids. Germline V lookup: CDR1 LNHDA, CDR2 SQIVND (reference sequence). V was trimmed by 6 bases and J by 5 bases, leaving 8 bases between them. The CDR3 is CASRQGDQPQHF. The CDR3 DNA reads as TGTGCCAGTAGACAGGGAGATCAGCCCCAGCATTTT.

The chain is built from TRBV7-9 and TRBJ2-7; D not certain. The V end was cut by 3 bases, the J end by 1 base, with 10 bases between. Per germline, CDR1 SEHNR and CDR2 FQNEAQ (reference sequence). The CDR3 sequence is 14 residues long. CDR3 in amino acids: CASSLEMGSYEQYF. The CDR3 region has the DNA TGTGCCAGCAGCTTGGAGATGGGTTCCTACGAGCAGTACTTC.

The chain recombines TRBV6-6 with TRBJ1-3; D is unclear. Germline assignment: CDR1 MNHNY and CDR2 SVGAGI (reference sequence). The V gene lost 2 bases and the J gene lost 0 bases, with 8 bases spanning the gap. The CDR3 length is 15 residues. The CDR3 reads CASSYPTFSGNTIYF. CDR3 sequence (DNA): TGTGCCAGCAGTTACCCGACATTCTCTGGAAACACCATATATTTT.

A single count supports this clone. The chain has TRBV11-2 and TRBJ2-7, with D possibly matching TRBD2 (5 bases). The CDR3 is 13 residues long. Trimming took 4 bases from V and 4 from J, leaving 11 bases between them. The germline V gene encodes CDR1 SGHAT and CDR2 FQNNGV. DNA for the CDR3: TGTGCCAGCAGCTCGGGGTTGGGTTACGAGCAGTACTTC. It codes for CASSSGLGYEQYF.

The chain joins TRBV5-6 to TRBJ1-3; TRBD1 aligns across 8 bases. Looked up from germline, CDR1 is SGHDT and CDR2 is YYEEEE. With V trimmed by 1 base and J by 3 bases, 9 bases remained unmatched. The CDR3 runs 17 residues. The CDR3 is CASSLTGGPARGNTIYF. As DNA, the CDR3 is TGTGCCAGCAGCTTGACAGGGGGACCCGCCCGTGGAAACACCATATATTTT.

The chain carries TRBV9 and TRBJ2-2; tentative D call: TRBD2 (6 bases). V dropped 3 bases and J dropped 4 bases, with 10 bases sitting between them. Germline V lookup: CDR1 SGDLS, CDR2 YYNGEE. The CDR3 is 14 amino acids. DNA for the CDR3: TGTGCCAGCAGCGCTCTAGCGTCCACCGGGGAGCTGTTTTTT. It translates to CASSALASTGELFF.

The rearrangement links TRBV28 to TRBJ2-7; D unresolved. The germline V gene has CDR1 MDHEN and CDR2 SYDVKM. Deletions cut 8 bases from V and 3 bases from J, with 17 bases between. The CDR3 covers 14 residues. Here the CDR3 reads CASVYSLTNYEQYF. Written as DNA, the CDR3 is TGTGCCAGCGTCTATAGTCTGACAAACTACGAGCAGTACTTC.

The V and J genes are TRBV5-1 and TRBJ2-2; 9 nucleotides agree with TRBD2. Unmatched junction bases numbered 7, after V lost 4 bases and J lost 6 bases. The germline gives CDR1 SGHRS, CDR2 YFSETQ. CDR3 length equals 15 residues. For the CDR3, the DNA is TGCGCCAGCAGCCTATTAGCGGGGGTCGCCGGGGAGCTGTTTTTT. It codes for CASSLLAGVAGELFF.

The chain links TRBV19 to TRBJ2-2; 7 nucleotides align to TRBD1. Trimming removed 5 bases from V and 10 bases from J; junction bases left unmatched: 10. Germline V gene lookup returns CDR1 LNHDA and CDR2 SQIVND (reference sequence). The CDR3 totals 14 residues. The CDR3 loop reads CASSPNLQGSELFF. CDR3 bases: TGTGCCAGTAGTCCTAACTTACAGGGGTCGGAGCTGTTTTTT.

The chain combines TRBV5-4 with TRBJ1-2, with 7 bases that match TRBD1. V dropped 3 bases and J dropped 2; count of bases not matched to a gene: 16. Germline V CDR1 and CDR2: SGHNT, YYREEE (reference sequence). CDR3 length equals 18 residues. The CDR3 sequence: CASSSGQDNTRSNYGYTF. CDR3 DNA sequence: TGTGCCAGCAGCTCCGGACAGGATAATACCCGATCCAACTATGGCTACACCTTC.

The chain has TRBV5-6 and TRBJ2-3; no reliable D call. This CDR3 spans 12 amino acids. The V and J ends lost 5 bases and 6 bases respectively, with 10 bases between them. From germline, CDR1 is SGHDT and CDR2 YYEEEE. The CDR3 protein is CASSLAQDTQYF. CDR3 DNA sequence: TGTGCCAGCAGTCTTGCCCAGGATACGCAGTATTTT.

The genes are TRBV7-2 and TRBJ2-1; 9 bases match TRBD2. The CDR3 is made up of 15 amino acids. Germline V gene sequence: CDR1 SGHTA, CDR2 FQGNSA. V shed 1 base, J shed 8 bases, and the junction held 6 bases outside the gene matches. The CDR3 coding sequence is TGTGCCAGCAGCTTAGGGCTAGCGGGGCGCCATGAGCAGTTCTTC. The encoded protein is CASSLGLAGRHEQFF.

The sample holds one count of this clone. This sequence joins TRBV10-3 and TRBJ2-2, with 10 bases identical to TRBD1. The CDR3 loop spans 16 amino acids. V shed 2 bases, J shed 7 bases, and the junction held 7 bases outside the gene matches. CDR1 and CDR2 (germline): ENHRY, SYGVKD. The CDR3 sequence: CAISELRDRGHGELFF. In DNA form, the CDR3 reads TGTGCCATCAGTGAGCTCCGGGACAGGGGTCACGGGGAGCTGTTTTTT.

The V and J genes are TRBV5-5 and TRBJ2-7; TRBD1 is a possible D gene (6 bases). This CDR3 region has 14 residues. The germline V gene has CDR1 SGHKS and CDR2 YYEKEE (reference sequence). V was pared by 4 bases and J by 5 bases, with 16 bases between. The CDR3 sequence: CASSRGQWVDEQYF. The CDR3 DNA is TGTGCCAGCAGCCGCGGACAGTGGGTCGACGAGCAGTACTTC.

The V call is TRBV5-4, the J call TRBJ2-1; no clear D gene. From germline, CDR1 is SGHNT and CDR2 YYREEE (reference sequence). CDR3 length equals 15 residues. Trimming pared 2 bases from V and 5 bases from J, leaving 14 bases between. DNA of the CDR3: TGTGCCAGCAGCTTCGAGAGGCTTGCTCACAATGAGCAGTTCTTC. This sequence encodes CASSFERLAHNEQFF.

The chain combines TRBV2 with TRBJ2-2, with TRBD1 matching 7 bases. This CDR3 is built from 16 residues. CDR1 is SNHLY, CDR2 FYNNEI, per germline. Trimming took 8 bases from V and 6 from J; bases not matched to a gene: 15. CDR3 residues: CASSKQGYGTPGELFF. The CDR3 coding sequence is TGTGCCAGCTCCAAACAGGGGTATGGGACACCCGGGGAGCTGTTTTTT.

This chain connects TRBV7-3 to TRBJ2-1, with 14 bases matching TRBD2. The V gene's germline CDR1 is SGHTA and CDR2 FQGTGA. The trim removed 2 bases at V and 7 bases at J, leaving 13 bases unmatched. The length of the CDR3 is 19 residues. The CDR3 DNA sequence: TGTGCCAGCAGCTTATCACCGGGACTAGCGGGGGCCCGAGGGAATGAGCAGTTCTTC. Amino acids: CASSLSPGLAGARGNEQFF.

The V and J genes are TRBV14 and TRBJ2-7, with TRBD1 matching over 7 bases. V lost 1 base and J lost 6; bases outside the gene matches: 6. CDR3 length: 14 residues. The V gene's germline CDR1 is SGHDN and CDR2 FVKESK. CDR3 DNA: TGTGCCAGCAGCCAAGTGGGACAGATGGGCGAGCAGTACTTC. It codes for CASSQVGQMGEQYF.